Following are 28 T cell receptor beta chains from one sample sequenced in a study of blood T cell repertoires in COVID-19. Repertoires were generated with immunoSEQ multiplex PCR, while TCRdb's copy carries only in-frame clones and drops some. The sample consists of 15,000 to 17,000 clones, around 83% of them appearing once. The material sequenced was peripheral blood. These receptors originate from an older man with active or convalescent COVID-19.

This clone appeared once. J is TRBJ1-6 and V is TRBV10-3, with TRBD1 matching over 8 bases. Germline CDR1 ENHRY, CDR2 SYGVKD. The CDR3 totals 15 residues. J lost 8 bases, V lost 3 bases, and 6 bases had no gene match. The CDR3 spells CAISDGQGSDSPLHF. The CDR3 bases are TGTGCCATCAGTGATGGACAGGGTTCGGATTCACCCCTCCACTTT.

In its sample, this clone was seen once. This chain connects TRBV24-1 to TRBJ2-5; D is possibly TRBD1 (5 bases). Germline V gene sequence: CDR1 KGHDR, CDR2 SFDVKD. V lost 2 bases and J lost 2, with 14 bases in between. This CDR3 is 16 amino acids long. CDR3 region: CATSDSGKGSQETQYF. CDR3 DNA sequence: TGTGCCACCAGTGATTCTGGGAAGGGGTCACAAGAGACCCAGTACTTC.

This sequence joins TRBV30 and TRBJ1-5, with D hard to call. This CDR3 has 13 amino acids. Germline CDR1 and CDR2: GTSNPN and SVGIG (reference sequence). The germline V and J ends were trimmed by 3 bases and 3 bases, with 9 bases remaining between them. The CDR3 bases are TGTGCCTGGAGAAGTGACAACAATCAGCCCCAGCATTTT. It yields the protein CAWRSDNNQPQHF.

The chain employs TRBV15 and TRBJ2-2; TRBD2 matches at 8 bases. The CDR3 has 17 residues. Unmatched junction bases numbered 4, after V lost 0 bases and J lost 1 base. CDR1 is LNHNV, CDR2 YYDKDF, per germline (reference sequence). The DNA of the CDR3 is TGTGCCACCAGCAGAGATCAACTAGCGGTGAACACCGGGGAGCTGTTTTTT. It specifies CATSRDQLAVNTGELFF.

J is TRBJ1-2 and V is TRBV5-1; weak D call: TRBD1 (6 bases). The ends were cut back, 7 bases at V and 3 bases at J, with 13 bases in the middle. The CDR3 spans 13 residues. Germline V gene lookup returns CDR1 SGHRS and CDR2 YFSETQ. Here the CDR3 reads CASALQGDYGYTF. CDR3 nucleotide sequence: TGCGCCAGCGCCTTACAGGGCGACTATGGCTACACCTTC.

The chain combines TRBV10-2 with TRBJ1-3, with D perhaps matching TRBD1 (6 bases). The V and J ends lost 7 bases and 0 bases respectively, with 10 bases between them. The CDR3 has 14 amino acids. Looked up from germline, CDR1 is WSHSY and CDR2 is SAAADI. CDR3 sequence (DNA): TGCGCCAGCAAACAGGGCAACTCTGGAAACACCATATATTTT. As protein: CASKQGNSGNTIYF.

This clone was seen a single time. V and J are TRBV7-2 and TRBJ2-3; possible D gene TRBD1, 5 bases. Germline V lookup: CDR1 SGHTA, CDR2 FQGNSA. V was cut by 2 bases and J by 5 bases, with 11 bases left in between. This CDR3 comprises 14 residues. DNA for the CDR3: TGTGCCAGCAGCTTAATGGGGCCCGGAGATACGCAGTATTTT. As protein: CASSLMGPGDTQYF.

DNA for the CDR3: TGTGCCTGGAGTGTACAGGGGACCAACATGATGCCCCAGCATTTT. Its translation: CAWSVQGTNMMPQHF. The chain joins TRBV30 to TRBJ1-5, with 7 bases lining up with TRBD1. V gave up 0 bases and J gave up 9 bases; unmatched junction bases: 11. This CDR3 is 15 amino acids long. Germline CDR1 and CDR2: GTSNPN and SVGIG (reference sequence).

This chain connects TRBV10-3 to TRBJ2-1; 10 bases agree with TRBD1. The V gene end was trimmed by 7 bases and the J gene end by 9 bases; junction bases not matched to a gene: 12. In germline, CDR1 is ENHRY, CDR2 SYGVKD. The CDR3 spans 15 residues. The CDR3 here is CAINLRDRGAGEQFF. CDR3 coding DNA: TGTGCCATCAACCTAAGGGACAGGGGCGCAGGTGAGCAGTTCTTC.

The V call is TRBV5-4, the J call TRBJ2-1; 8 bases line up with TRBD2. The germline gives CDR1 SGHNT, CDR2 YYREEE (reference sequence). This CDR3 has 16 residues. Unmatched junction bases numbered 4, after V lost 2 bases and J lost 0 bases. CDR3 DNA: TGTGCCAGCAGCTTACTAGCGGCGAGCTCCTACAATGAGCAGTTCTTC. This translates into CASSLLAASSYNEQFF.

The V gene is TRBV7-9, the J gene TRBJ2-1; 10 nucleotides line up with TRBD2. The ends lost 2 bases at V and 7 bases at J; junction bases unmatched: 5. The CDR3 totals 15 residues. Germline V gene sequence: CDR1 SEHNR, CDR2 FQNEAQ (reference sequence). This chain's CDR3 is CASSLSGGAWNEQFF. The CDR3 bases are TGTGCCAGCAGCTTAAGCGGGGGGGCATGGAATGAGCAGTTCTTC. Based on the CDR3 plus reference TRBV7-9 and TRBJ2-1, the full variable domain is DTGVSQNPRHKITKRGQNVTFRCDPISEHNRLYWYRQTLGQGPEFLTYFQNEAQLEKSRLLSDRFSAERPKGSFSTLEIQRTEQGDSAMYLCASSLSGGAWNEQFFGPGTRLTVL.

This clone showed up just a few times. The genes are TRBV6-1 and TRBJ2-6; no firm D call. The germline V gene has CDR1 MNHNS and CDR2 SASEGT. The CDR3 has 15 residues. V lost 1 base and J 4 bases, leaving 8 bases between the germline ends. The CDR3: CASSEGGSGANVLTF. The DNA of the CDR3 is TGTGCCAGCAGTGAAGGAGGTTCCGGGGCCAACGTCCTGACTTTC.

The genes are TRBV27 and TRBJ2-1; possible D gene TRBD2, 5 bases. The V and J ends lost 6 bases and 6 bases respectively, with 21 bases between them. Germline V gene data show CDR1 as MNHEY and CDR2 as SMNVEV (reference sequence). The CDR3 runs to 16 residues. In nucleotides, the CDR3 is TGTGCCAGCAGCCAGCTCCAGAGACATCGGGGCAATGAGCAGTTCTTC. Amino acids: CASSQLQRHRGNEQFF.

The chain has TRBV5-4 and TRBJ1-4, with 10 bases aligning to TRBD1. CDR1 is SGHNT and CDR2 is YYREEE in the germline V gene (reference sequence). The J segment lost 5 bases and the V segment lost 4 bases, leaving 5 bases of the junction unmatched. This CDR3 spans 15 amino acids. CDR3 protein: CASSVRTGGNEKLFF. For the CDR3, the DNA is TGTGCCAGCAGCGTTCGGACAGGGGGGAATGAAAAACTGTTTTTT.

The chain uses TRBV5-1 and TRBJ2-3; no firm D call. The germline V gene encodes CDR1 SGHRS and CDR2 YFSETQ. Deletions cut 7 bases from V and 4 bases from J, with 13 bases between. The CDR3 spans 13 residues. The CDR3 DNA is TGCGCCAGCGCGGCCTCGGGTGCAGATACGCAGTATTTT. It encodes CASAASGADTQYF.

The rearrangement joins TRBV28 to TRBJ1-2; 8 bases agree with TRBD1. Trimming removed 10 bases from V and 3 bases from J; junction bases left unmatched: 4. The CDR3 loop spans 12 amino acids. CDR1 is MDHEN and CDR2 is SYDVKM in the germline V gene. CDR3 bases: TGTGCCACTGACAGGGGTTACTATGGCTACACCTTC. Encoded protein: CATDRGYYGYTF.

This clone was observed a few times. This chain connects TRBV29-1 to TRBJ1-3; unclear D gene. This CDR3 is 13 amino acids long. V was shortened by 3 bases and J by 2 bases, with 8 bases between the two germline ends. CDR1 is SQVTM and CDR2 is ANQGSEA in the germline V gene. CDR3 DNA sequence: TGCAGCGTTGAGTTACACACTGGAAACACCATATATTTT. Its translation is CSVELHTGNTIYF.

This clone turned up a few times. J is TRBJ1-5 and V is TRBV3-1 (or the pseudogene TRBV3-2); the D is unclear. There are 16 residues in the CDR3. The ends were cut back, 1 base at V and 0 bases at J, with 10 bases in the middle. The germline V gene encodes CDR1 LGHDT and CDR2 YNNKEL (reference sequence). CDR3 DNA: TGTGCCAGCAGCCAAGGAGGCCCATATAGCAATCAGCCCCAGCATTTT. This codes for CASSQGGPYSNQPQHF.

This clone was recorded once. The chain carries TRBV6-2 or TRBV6-3 and TRBJ1-2, with D possibly TRBD1 on 5 matching bases. The CDR3 length is 14 residues. Trimming shortened V by 4 bases and J by 8 bases, and 17 bases separated the two germline ends. The V gene's germline CDR1 is MNHEY and CDR2 SVGEGT. CDR3 in DNA: TGTGCCAGCAGTTCGAGGAGGGGCTTCGGGGGCTACACCTTC. Protein: CASSSRRGFGGYTF.

V and J are TRBV30 and TRBJ1-2; D is undetermined. The V and J ends lost 0 bases and 4 bases respectively, with 3 bases between them. The CDR3 is 11 amino acids. Germline V gives CDR1 GTSNPN, CDR2 SVGIG (reference sequence). The CDR3: CAWSVLYGYTF. The CDR3, as DNA: TGTGCCTGGAGTGTACTCTATGGCTACACCTTC.

This clone was observed a single time. The CDR3 loop is CAWSATLPGTEAFF. The CDR3 DNA is TGTGCCTGGAGTGCCACTTTGCCTGGCACTGAAGCTTTCTTT. The genes are TRBV30 and TRBJ1-1; D uncertain. Germline CDR1 and CDR2: GTSNPN and SVGIG (reference sequence). The CDR3 loop spans 14 amino acids. Trimming cost V 1 base and J 4 bases, with 13 bases left between them.

The rearrangement joins TRBV7-9 to TRBJ2-5, with TRBD2 identical over 7 bases. CDR3 size: 15 residues. Unmatched junction bases numbered 7, after V lost 0 bases and J lost 6 bases. Per germline, CDR1 SEHNR and CDR2 FQNEAQ (reference sequence). The CDR3 is CASSLASRGGKTQYF. DNA of the CDR3: TGTGCCAGCAGCTTAGCGTCCCGGGGAGGGAAGACCCAGTACTTC. The full variable domain, completed using reference TRBV7-9 and TRBJ2-5, is DTGVSQNPRHKITKRGQNVTFRCDPISEHNRLYWYRQTLGQGPEFLTYFQNEAQLEKSRLLSDRFSAERPKGSFSTLEIQRTEQGDSAMYLCASSLASRGGKTQYFGPGTRLLVL.

The chain has TRBV19 and TRBJ1-1; D perhaps matches TRBD1 (5 bases). Germline-derived CDR1 and CDR2 are LNHDA and SQIVND (reference sequence). Trimming shortened V by 8 bases and J by 10 bases, and 11 bases separated the two germline ends. This CDR3 has 10 residues. The chain's CDR3 is CASGRGPAFF. In DNA, the CDR3 is TGTGCCAGTGGGAGGGGCCCAGCTTTCTTT.

The chain carries TRBV4-3 and TRBJ2-7; TRBD2 matches 11 bases. This CDR3 contains 17 residues. J was trimmed by 2 bases and V by 1 base; bases with no gene match: 7. Germline V gene data show CDR1 as LGHNA and CDR2 as YSLEER. In DNA form, the CDR3 reads TGCGCCAGCAGCCAAGCTAGCGGGGGGCGTCTAACCTACGAGCAGTACTTC. Amino acid sequence: CASSQASGGRLTYEQYF.

The chain has TRBV6-5 and TRBJ1-4, with 10 bases aligning to TRBD1. The junction had 6 bases not matched to a gene; V was cut back by 6 bases and J by 8 bases. Germline V CDR1 and CDR2: MNHEY, SVGAGI. The CDR3 has 14 amino acids. The CDR3 here is CASRGQGREEKLFF. The CDR3, as DNA: TGTGCCAGCAGGGGACAGGGGAGAGAAGAAAAACTGTTTTTT.

V is TRBV27 and J is TRBJ2-3; D is perhaps TRBD1 (6 bases). Trimming stripped 6 bases from V and 4 bases from J, with 20 bases between. The CDR3 is 16 amino acids. CDR1 and CDR2 (germline): MNHEY, SMNVEV (reference sequence). The CDR3 reads CASSLIPLGHSDTQYF. DNA for the CDR3: TGTGCCAGCAGCCTTATTCCCCTGGGACATTCAGATACGCAGTATTTT.

The rearrangement links TRBV6-5 to TRBJ1-1; D remains ambiguous. The germline V and J ends were trimmed by 8 bases and 3 bases, with 13 bases remaining between them. The CDR3 totals 13 residues. Germline CDR1 and CDR2: MNHEY and SVGAGI. The CDR3 DNA reads as TGTGCCAGCGGAAGCCGGGAGGACACTGAAGCTTTCTTT. Amino acids: CASGSREDTEAFF.

This chain connects TRBV19 to TRBJ1-2; the D is unclear. From germline, CDR1 is LNHDA and CDR2 SQIVND (reference sequence). The CDR3 has 12 residues. Trimming removed 7 bases from V and 7 bases from J, with 13 bases in between. In nucleotides, the CDR3 is TGTGCCAGTATTACCACTCTTGGTGGCTACACCTTC. This codes for CASITTLGGYTF.